These 20 T cell receptor beta chains originate from one sample sequenced in a study of T cells after yellow fever vaccination. MiXCR, run by TCRdb on the 5' RACE reads, gives a single entry per CDR3 protein. The sample yields about 340,000 distinct CDR3 sequences, approximately 12% seen once. Sequencing was performed on CD4+ T cells sorted from PBMCs, taken 15 days after the yellow fever booster vaccination. These TCRs come from a man aged 18-30 years who received the YFV17D yellow fever vaccine.

The chain links TRBV7-2 to TRBJ2-7; D is perhaps TRBD1 or TRBD2 (5 bases each). The CDR3 has 12 amino acids. Trimming stripped 5 bases from V and 4 bases from J, with 9 bases between. Germline V CDR1 and CDR2: SGHTA, FQGNSA. The CDR3 is CASSGDGYEQYF. DNA of the CDR3: TGTGCCAGCAGCGGGGACGGATACGAGCAGTACTTC.

This clonotype was detected many times. V is TRBV20-1 and J is TRBJ2-5; TRBD1 might be the D (5 bases). V was clipped by 1 base and J by 0 bases, with 6 bases between them. CDR1 is DFQATT, CDR2 SNEGSKA, per germline (reference sequence). This CDR3 has 13 amino acids. The CDR3 region has the DNA TGCAGTGCTAGAGGCAGGGACCAAGAGACCCAGTACTTC. Its protein product is CSARGRDQETQYF.

This clonotype was detected ten times or more. The chain recombines TRBV7-2 with TRBJ2-1; TRBD1 or TRBD2 may be the D gene (6 bases each). CDR1 and CDR2 from the germline V gene are SGHTA and FQGNSA. The CDR3 runs 17 residues. V was shortened by 4 bases and J by 4 bases, with 20 bases between the two germline ends. CDR3 DNA sequence: TGTGCCAGCAGCTCAATAGGAGAACGGGGGCCTTACAATGAGCAGTTCTTC. Protein product: CASSSIGERGPYNEQFF.

This clonotype appeared a single time. CDR3 coding DNA: TGTGCCAGCACTCAAATCCCGACAGTCGGAGAAAAACTGTTTTTT. It translates to CASTQIPTVGEKLFF. The rearrangement uses TRBV12-3 or TRBV12-4 and TRBJ1-4; possibly TRBD1 for D (5 bases). Deletions cut 7 bases from V and 8 bases from J, with 20 bases between. This CDR3 contains 15 residues.

This clonotype has ten or more counts. This rearrangement joins TRBV7-6 to TRBJ2-1; TRBD2 matches 9 bases. The CDR3 loop spans 16 amino acids. CDR1 is SGHVS and CDR2 is FNYEAQ in the germline V gene. J lost 2 bases, V lost 6 bases, and 8 bases had no gene match. CDR3 sequence: CASRQNQRGAYNEQFF. CDR3 nucleotides: TGTGCCAGCAGACAAAACCAGCGGGGGGCCTACAATGAGCAGTTCTTC.

The chain's CDR3 is CASSHGDRRQTAIQYF. As DNA, the CDR3 is TGCGCCAGCAGCCACGGCGACAGGAGGCAAACGGCCATTCAGTACTTC. The chain links TRBV4-1 to TRBJ2-4; D may be TRBD1 (6 bases). With 3 bases removed from V and 9 bases from J, the gap between germline ends came to 21 bases. From germline, CDR1 is MGHRA and CDR2 YSYEKL. This CDR3 has 16 amino acids.

The V and J genes are TRBV5-1 and TRBJ1-2; D is unclear. CDR3 length: 14 residues. CDR1 is SGHRS and CDR2 is YFSETQ in the germline V gene. Trimming took off 0 bases at V and 7 bases at J, with 13 bases between the two ends. CDR3 nucleotides: TGCGCCAGCAGCTTGGCTGGGGTTCACGCTGGCTACACCTTC. Its translation is CASSLAGVHAGYTF.

The gene calls are TRBV5-1 and TRBJ1-2, with D possibly TRBD1 on 5 matching bases. This CDR3 contains 13 residues. Germline V gives CDR1 SGHRS, CDR2 YFSETQ. Between the trimmed V and J ends, which lost 0 bases and 11 bases, there was a span of 14 bases. CDR3: CASSLEAGPNYTF. The CDR3 DNA is TGCGCCAGCAGCTTGGAGGCAGGGCCTAATTACACCTTC.

This clonotype showed up just a few times. The V gene is TRBV7-2, the J gene TRBJ2-1; 11 nucleotides line up with TRBD2. Germline trimming cut 4 bases from V and 8 bases from J; bases unmatched to any gene: 7. The CDR3 length is 15 residues. Germline assignment: CDR1 SGHTA and CDR2 FQGNSA. The CDR3 protein is CASSSPGLAAHEQFF. Here the CDR3 DNA reads TGTGCCAGCAGCTCCCCGGGACTAGCGGCCCATGAGCAGTTCTTC.

This clonotype was seen many times. V is TRBV7-6 and J is TRBJ2-3; 10 positions match TRBD1. CDR3 length equals 14 residues. In germline, CDR1 is SGHVS, CDR2 FNYEAQ. V was pared by 4 bases and J by 11 bases, with 9 bases of the junction left unmatched. CDR3 sequence reads: CASSSPSTGGGQYF. Written as DNA, the CDR3 is TGTGCCAGCAGCTCGCCGTCGACAGGGGGCGGGCAGTATTTT.

The V call is TRBV7-3, the J call TRBJ1-6, with D possibly TRBD1 on 6 matching bases. CDR1 and CDR2 (germline): SGHTA, FQGTGA. V lost 8 bases to trimming and J lost 3 bases, with 20 bases between them. The CDR3 totals 17 residues. The chain's CDR3 is CASQIPHWTVYNSPLHF. Here the CDR3 DNA reads TGTGCCAGCCAAATCCCACATTGGACAGTCTATAATTCACCCCTCCACTTT.

This clonotype was observed a few times. The J gene is TRBJ1-1, the V gene TRBV7-3; D unclear. The V end was cut by 5 bases, the J end by 5 bases, with 12 bases between. Per germline, CDR1 SGHTA and CDR2 FQGTGA. The CDR3 is 13 residues long. CDR3 loop: CASSRTAATEAFF. For the CDR3, the DNA is TGTGCCAGCAGCCGAACAGCCGCGACTGAAGCTTTCTTT.

This chain connects TRBV12-3 or TRBV12-4 to TRBJ2-7, with D perhaps being TRBD1 or TRBD2 (6 bases each). The V end lost 0 bases, the J end lost 7 bases, and 13 bases lay between the germline ends. This CDR3 comprises 14 residues. The chain's CDR3 is CASSLARRGSEQYF. Here the CDR3 DNA reads TGTGCCAGCAGTTTAGCGCGGAGGGGGTCGGAGCAGTACTTC.

The chain is built from TRBV11-1 and TRBJ2-5; D uncertain. V lost 1 base and J lost 5, with 11 bases in between. There are 14 residues in the CDR3. Germline CDR1 and CDR2: SGHAT and FQDESV (reference sequence). CDR3 protein: CASSLGNLGETQYF. The DNA for the CDR3 is TGTGCCAGCAGCTTAGGCAACCTGGGGGAGACCCAGTACTTC.

The sample holds many counts of this clonotype. V is TRBV18 and J is TRBJ2-7; 12 nucleotides line up with TRBD2. J was trimmed by 2 bases and V by 3 bases; bases with no gene match: 2. Germline V gene lookup returns CDR1 KGHSH and CDR2 LQKENI. This CDR3 is 15 amino acids long. CDR3 nucleotides: TGTGCCAGCTCACCGGGGACTAGCGGGCCCTACGAGCAGTACTTC. Residues: CASSPGTSGPYEQYF.

This clonotype was detected a few times. The genes are TRBV10-3 and TRBJ2-2; possibly TRBD1 or TRBD2 for D (6 bases each). The germline V gene encodes CDR1 ENHRY and CDR2 SYGVKD. V was trimmed by 3 bases and J by 5 bases, leaving 13 bases between them. This CDR3 spans 15 amino acids. CDR3 coding DNA: TGTGCCATCAGTGATGGGGGGCAGGCAACCGGGGAGCTGTTTTTT. Translated: CAISDGGQATGELFF.

V is TRBV20-1 and J is TRBJ2-2; 8 bases fit TRBD1. CDR1 is DFQATT and CDR2 is SNEGSKA in the germline V gene (reference sequence). After removal of 0 bases from V and 5 bases from J, the junction contained 8 bases not matched to a gene. The CDR3 loop spans 16 amino acids. The CDR3 sequence: CSARDPRTGRTGELFF. The CDR3, as DNA: TGCAGTGCTAGAGATCCCCGGACAGGGAGGACCGGGGAGCTGTTTTTT.

The chain uses TRBV12-3 or TRBV12-4 and TRBJ1-6; D remains ambiguous. The CDR3 spans 13 residues. V shed 11 bases and J shed 5 bases, with 13 bases lying between them. CDR3 amino acids: CAGARGNNSPLHF. The CDR3, as DNA: TGTGCCGGTGCCAGAGGGAATAATTCACCCCTCCACTTT.

This clonotype was picked up a small number of times. This rearrangement joins TRBV18 to TRBJ1-1; a weak D match, TRBD1 (5 bases). CDR1 and CDR2 from the germline V gene are KGHSH and LQKENI. The CDR3 has 13 amino acids. The ends were cut back, 4 bases at V and 3 bases at J, with 9 bases in the middle. The DNA of the CDR3 is TGTGCCAGCTCACGGGACGATTACACTGAAGCTTTCTTT. It encodes CASSRDDYTEAFF.

This clonotype was seen only a few times. The DNA of the CDR3 is TGCGCCAGCAGCCAACGACAGGGAAATACGCAGTATTTT. It specifies CASSQRQGNTQYF. The V call is TRBV4-3, the J call TRBJ2-3, with 7 bases lining up with TRBD1. The CDR3 covers 13 residues. Germline CDR1 is LGHNA and CDR2 is YSLEER. The ends lost 2 bases at V and 7 bases at J; junction bases unmatched: 3.